One and the same sample provided the 25 T cell receptor beta chains below, sequenced in a study of CD8 T cells in Susac syndrome. Reverse transcription of roughly 0.5 to 1 ug RNA used random hexamers. TCRdb itself ran the immunoSEQ multiplex PCR reads through MiXCR, one entry per CDR3 protein. The table lists some 300,000 distinct CDR3 sequences, roughly 85% of them singletons. Input material: CD8+ T cells from PBMCs. The receptors come from a human donor with multiple sclerosis.

This sequence joins TRBV13 and TRBJ2-7; D not resolved. The germline V gene encodes CDR1 PRHDT and CDR2 FYEKMQ (reference sequence). The CDR3 consists of 15 residues. Trimming took off 3 bases at V and 0 bases at J, with 12 bases between the two ends. DNA of the CDR3: TGTGCCAGCAGCTTCTCACTGATTGCCTCCTACGAGCAGTACTTC. Protein: CASSFSLIASYEQYF.

The chain joins TRBV5-6 to TRBJ2-3; D is unresolved. Germline CDR1 SGHDT, CDR2 YYEEEE. There are 13 residues in the CDR3. The V gene lost 4 bases and the J gene lost 6 bases, with 12 bases spanning the gap. This chain's CDR3 is CASSDLGGDTQYF. The CDR3 coding sequence is TGTGCCAGCAGCGACCTAGGCGGCGATACGCAGTATTTT. Supplemented by reference TRBV5-6 and TRBJ2-3, the full variable domain reads DAGVTQSPTHLIKTRGQQVTLRCSPKSGHDTVSWYQQALGQGPQFIFQYYEEEERQRGNFPDRFSGHQFPNYSSELNVNALLLGDSALYLCASSDLGGDTQYFGPGTRLTVL.

This rearrangement joins TRBV4-2 to TRBJ2-3; D assignment may be TRBD1 or TRBD2 (5 bases each). V dropped 4 bases and J dropped 0 bases, with 14 bases sitting between them. Germline assignment: CDR1 LGHNA and CDR2 YNFKEQ. This CDR3 is 16 amino acids long. CDR3 bases: TGTGCCAGCAGCCCCCGGGGCCCACCCAGCACAGATACGCAGTATTTT. The encoded protein is CASSPRGPPSTDTQYF.

The chain links TRBV2 to TRBJ1-6; TRBD1 is a possible D gene (5 bases). CDR1 and CDR2 (germline): SNHLY, FYNNEI. V lost 5 bases and J 6 bases, leaving 11 bases between the germline ends. The CDR3 has 14 amino acids. The CDR3 loop is CASSPQGSNSPLHF. The CDR3 DNA sequence: TGTGCCAGCAGTCCCCAGGGTTCTAATTCACCCCTCCACTTT.

In its sample, this clonotype was seen once. The V call is TRBV12-3 or TRBV12-4, the J call TRBJ1-2, with 7 bases aligning to TRBD1. V shed 6 bases, J shed 7 bases, and the junction held 2 bases outside the gene matches. The CDR3 is 11 amino acids. This CDR3 is CASSDRAGYTF. In DNA, the CDR3 is TGTGCCAGCAGCGACAGGGCTGGCTACACCTTC.

CDR3 sequence: CASKGPRTENTEAFF. CDR3 DNA sequence: TGTGCCAGCAAAGGACCGAGGACGGAGAACACTGAAGCTTTCTTT. This chain connects TRBV6-1 to TRBJ1-1; D not certain. Germline lookup yields CDR1 MNHNS and CDR2 SASEGT. V was clipped by 7 bases and J by 1 base, with 16 bases between them. The CDR3 length is 15 residues.

The chain links TRBV28 to TRBJ1-1, with D tentatively TRBD1 (6 bases). This CDR3 is built from 15 residues. The germline V and J ends were trimmed by 7 bases and 4 bases, with 19 bases remaining between them. Germline V lookup: CDR1 MDHEN, CDR2 SYDVKM. This CDR3 reads CASNSDRGKSTEAFF. CDR3 DNA: TGTGCCAGCAATTCCGATAGGGGGAAGAGCACTGAAGCTTTCTTT.

The chain carries TRBV6-1 and TRBJ2-1; TRBD2 aligns across 10 bases. After removal of 6 bases from V and 6 bases from J, the junction contained 8 bases not matched to a gene. Germline CDR1 MNHNS, CDR2 SASEGT. The CDR3 is 15 residues long. The CDR3 DNA reads as TGTGCCAGCAGCCTTCAGCGGGAGGGGGGCAATGAGCAGTTCTTC. It specifies CASSLQREGGNEQFF.

The chain has TRBV24-1 and TRBJ1-1; D is uncertain. The germline gives CDR1 KGHDR, CDR2 SFDVKD. The CDR3 has 13 amino acids. V was clipped by 7 bases and J by 2 bases, with 10 bases between them. The CDR3 DNA reads as TGTGCCACCAGCGGCGGACGAAACACTGAAGCTTTCTTT. The encoded protein is CATSGGRNTEAFF.

This clonotype was counted only a few times. The gene calls are TRBV6-2 or TRBV6-3 and TRBJ2-7; TRBD2 matches at 9 bases. The ends lost 2 bases at V and 3 bases at J; junction bases unmatched: 2. The germline V gene has CDR1 MNHEY and CDR2 SVGEGT. The CDR3 is 14 amino acids. DNA for the CDR3: TGTGCCAGCAGTTACGGCGGGAGGGGCTACGAGCAGTACTTC. Its translation is CASSYGGRGYEQYF.

This chain joins TRBV11-2 and TRBJ2-7, with TRBD1 matching 8 bases. V lost 0 bases to trimming and J lost 5 bases; unmatched junction nucleotides: 12. Germline CDR1 is SGHAT and CDR2 is FQNNGV. CDR3 length: 17 residues. The CDR3 is CASSLDWRQGANNEQYF. In DNA, the CDR3 is TGTGCCAGCAGCTTAGATTGGAGGCAGGGGGCAAACAACGAGCAGTACTTC.

This chain uses TRBV6-2 or TRBV6-3 with TRBJ2-7; D ambiguous. Germline V CDR1 and CDR2: MNHEY, SVGEGT. The CDR3 extends over 13 amino acids. Trimming stripped 7 bases from V and 0 bases from J, with 10 bases between. In DNA, the CDR3 is TGTGCCAGCATCGGCTCTTCCTCCTACGAGCAGTACTTC. The encoded protein is CASIGSSSYEQYF.

The V call is TRBV5-1, the J call TRBJ2-2; a weak D match, TRBD1 (5 bases). Trimming pared 2 bases from V and 0 bases from J, leaving 11 bases between. The germline gives CDR1 SGHRS, CDR2 YFSETQ. There are 16 residues in the CDR3. For the CDR3, the DNA is TGCGCCAGCAGCTTTTACAGGACCTCGAACACCGGGGAGCTGTTTTTT. This encodes CASSFYRTSNTGELFF.

This sequence joins TRBV24-1 and TRBJ2-2; 9 bases line up with TRBD1. From germline, CDR1 is KGHDR and CDR2 SFDVKD. The CDR3 covers 18 residues. V trimming: 2 bases; J trimming: 6 bases; junction bases outside the gene matches: 12. In nucleotides, the CDR3 is TGTGCCACCAGTGATTCGAGACGGGACAGGGTATTTTCCGGGGAGCTGTTTTTT. It translates to CATSDSRRDRVFSGELFF.

CDR3 in DNA: TGCGCCAGCAGCCTCAAGGGAGGGGGCGGCTACAATGAGCAGTTCTTC. It is translated as CASSLKGGGGYNEQFF. The chain uses TRBV4-1 and TRBJ2-1, with D perhaps being TRBD1 or TRBD2 (7 bases each). Germline CDR1 MGHRA, CDR2 YSYEKL. The CDR3 spans 16 residues. V lost 4 bases, J lost 3 bases, and 16 bases lay in between.

This clonotype occurred once. The V call is TRBV2, the J call TRBJ2-1; TRBD2 aligns across 13 bases. The trim removed 2 bases at V and 0 bases at J, leaving 1 base unmatched. The CDR3 contains 17 residues. Germline CDR1 reads SNHLY; CDR2 reads FYNNEI. This CDR3 is CASSEWTSGSSYNEQFF. The CDR3 region has the DNA TGTGCCAGCAGTGAATGGACTAGCGGGAGCTCCTACAATGAGCAGTTCTTC.

The chain links TRBV5-6 to TRBJ2-2; 11 bases are shared with TRBD2. Losses at the gene ends were 3 bases for V and 7 bases for J; bases not matched to a gene: 14. Germline CDR1 and CDR2: SGHDT and YYEEEE. There are 18 residues in the CDR3. Written as DNA, the CDR3 is TGTGCCAGCAGCTGGCTGACTAGCGGGGATGGCCGGGGCGGGGAGCTGTTTTTT. Translated, it gives CASSWLTSGDGRGGELFF.

The rearrangement joins TRBV14 to TRBJ2-3, with 15 bases aligning to TRBD2. The CDR3 covers 18 residues. V lost 5 bases and J lost 2; bases outside the gene matches: 8. CDR1 SGHDN and CDR2 FVKESK come from the germline V gene. The CDR3 sequence: CASSSPGTSGRLTDTQYF. The CDR3 coding sequence is TGTGCCAGCAGCAGCCCCGGGACTAGCGGGAGGCTCACAGATACGCAGTATTTT.

This chain uses TRBV7-9 with TRBJ1-1; TRBD1 matches 9 bases. Trimming cost V 5 bases and J 5 bases; bases outside gene matches: 6. This CDR3 is built from 14 residues. The germline V gene has CDR1 SEHNR and CDR2 FQNEAQ (reference sequence). The chain's CDR3 is CASSESTGGTEAFF. CDR3 sequence (DNA): TGTGCCAGCAGCGAATCGACAGGGGGGACTGAAGCTTTCTTT.

The J gene is TRBJ1-4, the V gene TRBV20-1, with 7 nucleotides matching TRBD1. V gave up 3 bases and J gave up 2 bases; unmatched junction bases: 12. The germline gives CDR1 DFQATT, CDR2 SNEGSKA (reference sequence). The CDR3 is made up of 17 amino acids. CDR3 residues: CSARPGQQGMTNEKLFF. The CDR3 DNA sequence: TGCAGTGCTAGGCCGGGACAGCAGGGCATGACTAATGAAAAACTGTTTTTT.

In its sample, this clonotype was seen a few times. V and J are TRBV4-2 and TRBJ1-2, with D perhaps matching TRBD1 (6 bases). Per germline, CDR1 LGHNA and CDR2 YNFKEQ. The CDR3 spans 15 residues. Trimming removed 5 bases from V and 4 bases from J, with 17 bases in between. As DNA, the CDR3 is TGTGCCAGCAGCACAGAAACAGGGCACGCCTATGGCTACACCTTC. Protein: CASSTETGHAYGYTF.

The rearrangement joins TRBV6-1 to TRBJ2-3, with D uncertain. This CDR3 spans 14 amino acids. CDR1 and CDR2 (germline): MNHNS, SASEGT. V lost 3 bases and J lost 0, with 7 bases in between. The CDR3 loop is CASSDPRSTDTQYF. CDR3 nucleotide sequence: TGTGCCAGCAGTGATCCCCGTAGCACAGATACGCAGTATTTT.

V gene TRBV12-3 or TRBV12-4 combines with J gene TRBJ1-2; maybe TRBD1 (6 bases). The V end lost 3 bases, the J end lost 6 bases, and 11 bases lay between the germline ends. This CDR3 has 13 amino acids. The CDR3 spells CASSFGGQDGYTF. DNA of the CDR3: TGTGCCAGCAGTTTCGGGGGGCAAGATGGCTACACCTTC.

This sequence joins TRBV27 and TRBJ1-4; unclear D gene. This CDR3 has 11 residues. V was clipped by 6 bases and J by 3 bases, with 2 bases between them. CDR1 is MNHEY and CDR2 is SMNVEV in the germline V gene (reference sequence). In DNA form, the CDR3 reads TGTGCCAGCAGGGCTAATGAAAAACTGTTTTTT. Its translation is CASRANEKLFF. Complete variable domain (other parts from reference TRBV27 and TRBJ1-4): EAQVTQNPRYLITVTGKKLTVTCSQNMNHEYMSWYRQDPGLGLRQIYYSMNVEVTDKGDVPEGYKVSRKEKRNFPLILESPSPNQTSLYFCASRANEKLFFGSGTQLSVL.

This chain joins TRBV7-9 and TRBJ2-7; 7 bases agree with TRBD1. The CDR3 is 13 amino acids. V lost 6 bases and J lost 1; bases outside the gene matches: 3. Looked up from germline, CDR1 is SEHNR and CDR2 is FQNEAQ (reference sequence). The CDR3 nucleotides read TGTGCCAGCAGGAGGGGACAGTCCTACGAGCAGTACTTC. This gives the protein CASRRGQSYEQYF.